What follows are 29 T cell receptor beta chains derived from one specimen sequenced in a study of T cell responses to AZD1222 COVID-19 vaccine (dated by TCRdb to about 2021). What the time point label conveys for this sample: baseline before first vaccination. To prepare the library, the immunoSEQ multiplex PCR assay was applied. The table comes from immuneACCESS by way of TCRdb, which keeps in-frame sequences with V and J called. Part of the clones is missing from these tables; in studies checked, under half for an unresolved V gene and the rest for unknown reasons. This sample lists 150,000 or so clones; about nine tenths were detected once. 6.9% of the sample belongs to the ten largest clones. The sequencing here drew on peripheral blood, taken on day 0 of AZD1222 vaccination. The receptors here all came from an adult in good health.

The gene calls are TRBV4-2 and TRBJ1-5; D is perhaps TRBD1 (5 bases). Per germline, CDR1 LGHNA and CDR2 YNFKEQ. There are 20 residues in the CDR3. The ends were cut back, 4 bases at V and 4 bases at J, with 29 bases in the middle. The CDR3 DNA reads as TGTGCCAGCAGCCCGACTATGAAGGGGCCGACAGCCCTAAGGAATCAGCCCCAGCATTTT. As protein: CASSPTMKGPTALRNQPQHF.

This chain joins TRBV5-1 and TRBJ2-3; the D gene is possibly TRBD2 (5 bases). There are 14 residues in the CDR3. Trimming removed 2 bases from V and 2 bases from J, with 9 bases in between. Germline-derived CDR1 and CDR2 are SGHRS and YFSETQ. CDR3 loop: CASSFGELTDTQYF. Written as DNA, the CDR3 is TGCGCCAGCAGCTTCGGGGAACTCACAGATACGCAGTATTTT.

The chain joins TRBV24-1 to TRBJ2-2; D not resolved. Germline V gene lookup returns CDR1 KGHDR and CDR2 SFDVKD. The CDR3 is made up of 12 amino acids. Trimming left V 8 bases short and J 4 bases short, with 7 bases between. This CDR3 reads CATTASTGELFF. The CDR3 DNA reads TGTGCCACCACAGCTTCCACCGGGGAGCTGTTTTTT.

V and J are TRBV7-3 and TRBJ1-2; D perhaps matches TRBD1 (6 bases). The V and J ends lost 4 bases and 8 bases respectively, with 14 bases between them. The CDR3 sequence is 13 residues long. Germline CDR1 SGHTA, CDR2 FQGTGA. CDR3 in amino acids: CASSSTGTSGYTF. The CDR3 DNA follows: TGTGCCAGCAGCTCCACAGGGACTTCAGGCTACACCTTC.

The chain recombines TRBV7-3 with TRBJ2-7; 7 nucleotides align to TRBD1. The CDR3 runs to 14 residues. V shed 1 base and J 4 bases; nucleotides not matched to a gene: 4. Germline-derived CDR1 and CDR2 are SGHTA and FQGTGA. CDR3 coding DNA: TGTGCCAGCAGCTTAAACCCACAGGGGTACGAGCAGTACTTC. Amino acids: CASSLNPQGYEQYF.

The count of this clone is one. J is TRBJ1-1 and V is TRBV6-1; tentative D call: TRBD1 (5 bases). The germline V and J ends were trimmed by 2 bases and 11 bases, with 12 bases remaining between them. The V gene's germline CDR1 is MNHNS and CDR2 SASEGT. The CDR3 length is 12 residues. CDR3 DNA sequence: TGTGCCAGCAGTGAATTGGGGACGGTGGCTTTCTTT. Translation: CASSELGTVAFF.

This clone was picked up a small number of times. The chain recombines TRBV28 with TRBJ1-5, with TRBD1 matching over 12 bases. V lost 1 base, J lost 6 bases, and 1 base stayed unmatched. Looked up from germline, CDR1 is MDHEN and CDR2 is SYDVKM. This CDR3 spans 15 amino acids. The CDR3 region is CASSLSGQGAQPQHF. Written as DNA, the CDR3 is TGTGCCAGCAGTTTATCGGGACAGGGGGCTCAGCCCCAGCATTTT. Full variable domain (outside the CDR3, taken from reference TRBV28 and TRBJ1-5): DVKVTQSSRYLVKRTGEKVFLECVQDMDHENMFWYRQDPGLGLRLIYFSYDVKMKEKGDIPEGYSVSREKKERFSLILESASTNQTSMYLCASSLSGQGAQPQHFGDGTRLSIL.

The chain employs TRBV4-3 and TRBJ1-5; D is unclear. Per the germline V gene, CDR1 is LGHNA and CDR2 is YSLEER. V was cut by 0 bases and J by 5 bases, with 8 bases left in between. This CDR3 contains 14 residues. DNA of the CDR3: TGCGCCAGCAGCCAAGATGCCGGGGATCAGCCCCAGCATTTT. Protein: CASSQDAGDQPQHF.

The rearrangement links TRBV9 to TRBJ2-1, with D possibly TRBD1 on 6 matching bases. The CDR3 spans 15 residues. The germline gives CDR1 SGDLS, CDR2 YYNGEE. V lost 0 bases to trimming and J lost 3 bases, with 10 bases between them. CDR3 sequence: CASSVARQDYNEQFF. The CDR3 DNA reads TGTGCCAGCAGCGTAGCCCGACAGGACTACAATGAGCAGTTCTTC.

This chain links TRBV9 with TRBJ1-1; 7 nucleotides line up with TRBD1. The junction had 15 bases not matched to a gene; V was cut back by 1 base and J by 6 bases. In germline, CDR1 is SGDLS, CDR2 YYNGEE. The CDR3 has 17 amino acids. CDR3 sequence reads: CASSVNPSGQGGPEAFF. CDR3 bases: TGTGCCAGCAGCGTAAACCCCTCGGGTCAGGGGGGGCCTGAAGCTTTCTTT. Supplemented by reference TRBV9 and TRBJ1-1, the full variable domain reads DSGVTQTPKHLITATGQRVTLRCSPRSGDLSVYWYQQSLDQGLQFLIQYYNGEERAKGNILERFSAQQFPDLHSELNLSSLELGDSALYFCASSVNPSGQGGPEAFFGQGTRLTVV.

The gene calls are TRBV7-2 and TRBJ2-1; the D call may be TRBD1 or TRBD2 (6 bases each). The CDR3 runs 16 residues. Germline V gene data show CDR1 as SGHTA and CDR2 as FQGNSA. The V gene lost 1 base and the J gene lost 4 bases, with 14 bases spanning the gap. DNA of the CDR3: TGTGCCAGCAGCTTAGGCGGGACAAGCGGTTACAATGAGCAGTTCTTC. It specifies CASSLGGTSGYNEQFF.

The rearrangement joins TRBV6-5 to TRBJ2-1, with a weak D call TRBD2 (5 bases). The CDR3 runs to 15 residues. The V gene's germline CDR1 is MNHEY and CDR2 SVGAGI. The V end was cut by 0 bases, the J end by 4 bases, with 10 bases between. The CDR3 DNA reads as TGTGCCAGCAGTTACTCGAGCGGAGGATACAATGAGCAGTTCTTC. Translation gives CASSYSSGGYNEQFF.

CDR3 residues: CSAPERYEQYF. The CDR3 DNA reads as TGCAGTGCTCCCGAACGCTACGAGCAGTACTTC. This chain connects TRBV20-1 to TRBJ2-7; D gene ambiguous. Germline V gives CDR1 DFQATT, CDR2 SNEGSKA (reference sequence). V lost 5 bases, J lost 3 bases, and 8 bases lay in between. There are 11 residues in the CDR3.

The genes are TRBV4-1 and TRBJ1-2; D might be TRBD1 (6 bases). V was trimmed by 4 bases and J by 6 bases, leaving 9 bases between them. This CDR3 comprises 12 residues. From germline, CDR1 is MGHRA and CDR2 YSYEKL. The DNA for the CDR3 is TGCGCCAGCAGCCCCAGGGGCGATGGCTACACCTTC. Translated, it gives CASSPRGDGYTF.

This chain uses TRBV7-6 with TRBJ2-2; 9 bases align to TRBD2. The CDR3 extends over 16 amino acids. CDR1 and CDR2 (germline): SGHVS, FNYEAQ. The V segment lost 1 base and the J segment 4 bases; nucleotides outside the gene matches: 4. The chain's CDR3 is CASSLGLAGPTGELFF. DNA for the CDR3: TGTGCCAGCAGCTTAGGGCTAGCGGGGCCCACCGGGGAGCTGTTTTTT.

V is TRBV5-6 and J is TRBJ2-1; 12 bases are a match to TRBD2. The germline CDR1 and CDR2 sequences are SGHDT and YYEEEE. J was trimmed by 9 bases and V by 7 bases; bases with no gene match: 8. The CDR3 has 14 residues. CDR3: CASWEGLAGTEQFF. CDR3 in DNA: TGTGCCAGCTGGGAAGGACTAGCGGGGACTGAGCAGTTCTTC.

The chain is built from TRBV6-5 and TRBJ1-2, with unresolved D. V shed 3 bases and J shed 2 bases, with 16 bases lying between them. The CDR3 has 16 residues. Germline CDR1 is MNHEY and CDR2 is SVGAGI. CDR3 DNA sequence: TGTGCCAGCAGTTATCACGTGGAGGGTAGAAACTATGGCTACACCTTC. The encoded protein is CASSYHVEGRNYGYTF.

This chain joins TRBV28 and TRBJ2-7; D is unresolved. The germline V gene encodes CDR1 MDHEN and CDR2 SYDVKM. The CDR3 totals 13 residues. V was trimmed by 7 bases and J by 6 bases, leaving 16 bases between them. The CDR3 bases are TGTGCCAGCACCTTGCAGGAGCCTGGCGAGCAGTACTTC. It codes for CASTLQEPGEQYF.

This CDR3 is CASSLAGSLGDGYTF. DNA for the CDR3: TGTGCCAGCAGCTTAGCGGGATCCCTGGGAGATGGCTACACCTTC. This sequence joins TRBV7-2 and TRBJ1-2; D is unresolved. Germline lookup yields CDR1 SGHTA and CDR2 FQGNSA. Trimming pared 0 bases from V and 6 bases from J, leaving 14 bases between. This CDR3 has 15 amino acids.

The V call is TRBV10-3, the J call TRBJ2-1; no clear D. Looked up from germline, CDR1 is ENHRY and CDR2 is SYGVKD. This CDR3 is 14 amino acids long. The V end lost 2 bases, the J end lost 5 bases, and 10 bases lay between the germline ends. CDR3 nucleotides: TGTGCCATCAGTGAGGAACAGCCGAACAATGAGCAGTTCTTC. Translation: CAISEEQPNNEQFF.

This clone was picked up one time. The rearrangement joins TRBV2 to TRBJ2-1; D is unclear. This CDR3 has 14 amino acids. Between the trimmed V and J ends, which lost 3 bases and 3 bases, there was a span of 9 bases. Per the germline V gene, CDR1 is SNHLY and CDR2 is FYNNEI. The CDR3 region has the DNA TGTGCCAGCAGTGAGTCGGCGATCTACAATGAGCAGTTCTTC. This encodes CASSESAIYNEQFF.

This clone came up a few times. Additional DNA sequences in this sample encode the identical CDR3. The rearrangement links TRBV19 to TRBJ1-5, with a possible D match to TRBD1 (6 bases). The V end lost 3 bases, the J end lost 1 base, and 7 bases lay between the germline ends. Germline V CDR1 and CDR2: LNHDA, SQIVND (reference sequence). The CDR3 extends over 14 amino acids. The CDR3 region has the DNA TGTGCCAGTAGTATCACAGGGAGCAATCAGCCCCAGCATTTT. Amino acid sequence: CASSITGSNQPQHF.

V usage is TRBV10-1 and J usage is TRBJ1-2, with 10 nucleotides matching TRBD1. Germline CDR1 WNHNN, CDR2 SYGVQD (reference sequence). V lost 3 bases, J lost 6 bases, and 1 base stayed unmatched. The CDR3 loop spans 13 amino acids. The CDR3 spells CASSEGTGDGYTF. CDR3 in DNA: TGCGCCAGCAGTGAAGGGACAGGGGATGGCTACACCTTC.

The J gene is TRBJ1-1, the V gene TRBV7-9; D is possibly TRBD1 (6 bases). Germline CDR1 is SEHNR and CDR2 is FQNEAQ (reference sequence). The CDR3 has 15 amino acids. V lost 4 bases to trimming and J lost 7 bases, with 19 bases between them. CDR3 loop: CASSSTQGGIHEAFF. CDR3 sequence (DNA): TGTGCCAGCAGCTCCACACAGGGTGGGATACATGAAGCTTTCTTT.

V and J are TRBV27 and TRBJ2-5; D perhaps matches TRBD2 (6 bases). The germline V gene encodes CDR1 MNHEY and CDR2 SMNVEV (reference sequence). CDR3 length: 16 amino acids. The V end was cut by 4 bases, the J end by 2 bases, with 17 bases between. This CDR3 reads CASSSLGTLVQETQYF. For the CDR3, the DNA is TGTGCCAGCAGTTCACTCGGGACTCTAGTACAAGAGACCCAGTACTTC.

The rearrangement links TRBV5-1 to TRBJ2-7; 13 nucleotides agree with TRBD2. The CDR3 loop spans 13 amino acids. Per the germline V gene, CDR1 is SGHRS and CDR2 is YFSETQ. V trimming: 7 bases; J trimming: 6 bases; junction bases outside the gene matches: 4. CDR3 nucleotide sequence: TGCGCCAGCTCTGGACTAGCGGGGGCCGAGCAGTACTTC. Protein product: CASSGLAGAEQYF.

The V gene is TRBV6-5, the J gene TRBJ1-4; the match to TRBD1 covers 11 bases. Germline CDR1 is MNHEY and CDR2 is SVGAGI. The CDR3 has 14 residues. With 7 bases clipped from V and 8 bases from J, the junction kept 6 bases outside the gene matches. The CDR3 coding sequence is TGTGCCAGCACTAAGGGGACAGGGGGGGAAAAACTGTTTTTT. Its translation is CASTKGTGGEKLFF.

The V call is TRBV4-1, the J call TRBJ1-1; D ambiguous. CDR3 size: 13 residues. The germline V gene has CDR1 MGHRA and CDR2 YSYEKL. Trimming took off 3 bases at V and 9 bases at J, with 14 bases between the two ends. The CDR3 spells CASSQADYVQAFF. CDR3 DNA sequence: TGCGCCAGCAGCCAGGCTGATTATGTACAAGCTTTCTTT.

The J gene is TRBJ1-5, the V gene TRBV30; TRBD1 is a possible D gene (5 bases). The germline gives CDR1 GTSNPN, CDR2 SVGIG (reference sequence). CDR3 length equals 13 residues. The ends were cut back, 2 bases at V and 7 bases at J, with 12 bases in the middle. Here the CDR3 reads CAWSSREEQPQHF. In DNA form, the CDR3 reads TGTGCCTGGAGTAGCAGGGAGGAACAGCCCCAGCATTTT.